Presented here are 20 T cell receptor beta chains from one specimen sequenced in a study of spatial heterogeneity in lung cancer. Via MiXCR, TCRdb re-called the 5' RACE reads, giving one row per CDR3 protein. This sample has 5,000 to 6,500 distinct CDR3 sequences; roughly an eighth occur once, and the top ten carry 16%. Time point denoted: sample taken at primary tumor resection. Whole RNA, which was extracted from tumor, nontumor lung tissue or frozen PBMC, was sequenced without any cell sorting. This specimen was normal lung tissue next to the tumor, taken at surgery. The receptors were sampled from a male donor with early-stage non-small cell lung cancer.

This clonotype was counted at least ten times. J is TRBJ2-5 and V is TRBV13; maybe TRBD2 (6 bases). Between the trimmed V and J ends, which lost 5 bases and 1 base, there was a span of 11 bases. CDR3 length: 14 amino acids. Germline CDR1 is PRHDT and CDR2 is FYEKMQ (reference sequence). The DNA of the CDR3 is TGTGCCAGCAGCGTCCGGGACTTCCAAGAGACCCAGTACTTC. Residues: CASSVRDFQETQYF.

This clonotype was seen a handful of times. This chain links TRBV4-3 with TRBJ2-3; D remains unclear. The V gene lost 5 bases and the J gene lost 0 bases, with 12 bases spanning the gap. The germline gives CDR1 LGHNA, CDR2 YSLEER. CDR3 length: 15 residues. CDR3 region: CASSLMSTSTDTQYF. Here the CDR3 DNA reads TGCGCCAGCAGCTTGATGAGTACTAGCACAGATACGCAGTATTTT.

This clonotype was found many times. The V gene is TRBV5-1, the J gene TRBJ2-2, with D possibly matching TRBD1 (6 bases). Germline V lookup: CDR1 SGHRS, CDR2 YFSETQ. CDR3 length: 16 residues. The V and J ends lost 5 bases and 6 bases respectively, with 20 bases between them. The CDR3 reads CASRLEGRGLAGELFF. As DNA, the CDR3 is TGCGCCAGCAGGCTAGAGGGCAGGGGTCTTGCCGGGGAGCTGTTTTTT.

The chain links TRBV4-1 to TRBJ2-1; D remains unclear. This CDR3 has 14 amino acids. Germline loops: CDR1 MGHRA, CDR2 YSYEKL. Deletions cut 0 bases from V and 2 bases from J, with 5 bases between. CDR3: CASSQEQAYNEQFF. For the CDR3, the DNA is TGCGCCAGCAGCCAAGAGCAGGCCTACAATGAGCAGTTCTTC.

Within the sample, this clonotype is large (0.1 to 1%). The chain's CDR3 is CASSLESNLNTEAFF. The CDR3 region has the DNA TGCGCCAGCAGCCTCGAGAGTAACCTGAACACTGAAGCTTTCTTT. The chain employs TRBV5-1 and TRBJ1-1; D call uncertain. The CDR3 length is 15 residues. V shed 4 bases and J shed 0 bases, with 13 bases lying between them. The V gene's germline CDR1 is SGHRS and CDR2 YFSETQ.

This clonotype has only a few counts. The V call is TRBV28, the J call TRBJ2-3; tentatively, D is TRBD2 (6 bases). V was cut by 7 bases and J by 6 bases, with 14 bases left in between. This CDR3 comprises 13 residues. Germline loops: CDR1 MDHEN, CDR2 SYDVKM. This CDR3 reads CASTLGGVDTQYF. For the CDR3, the DNA is TGTGCCAGCACTCTCGGCGGGGTCGATACGCAGTATTTT.

This clonotype was counted many times. The J gene is TRBJ1-6, the V gene TRBV12-3 or TRBV12-4; maybe TRBD1 (6 bases). V shed 3 bases and J shed 7 bases, with 16 bases lying between them. The CDR3 contains 16 residues. The CDR3 region is CASSLISGGVNSPLHF. Here the CDR3 DNA reads TGTGCCAGCAGTTTGATCTCCGGGGGCGTCAATTCACCCCTCCACTTT.

This clonotype is judged medium-sized. The gene calls are TRBV12-3 or TRBV12-4 and TRBJ2-3; D unresolved. The germline V and J ends were trimmed by 3 bases and 3 bases, with 7 bases remaining between them. CDR3 length: 13 amino acids. CDR3 loop: CASSFQGTDTQYF. CDR3 nucleotide sequence: TGTGCCAGCAGTTTTCAAGGGACAGATACGCAGTATTTT.

The chain is built from TRBV5-6 and TRBJ1-2; TRBD1 aligns across 7 bases. Germline-derived CDR1 and CDR2 are SGHDT and YYEEEE. The CDR3 contains 14 residues. With V trimmed by 0 bases and J by 4 bases, 3 bases remained unmatched. The CDR3 is CASSLGPGGYGYTF. DNA of the CDR3: TGTGCCAGCAGCTTGGGTCCAGGGGGCTATGGCTACACCTTC.

This clonotype is labeled medium-sized. The chain recombines TRBV10-3 with TRBJ2-7; 13 nucleotides agree with TRBD2. V trimming: 2 bases; J trimming: 1 base; junction bases outside the gene matches: 5. The CDR3 has 17 residues. Germline CDR1 and CDR2: ENHRY and SYGVKD. The CDR3 loop is CAISEGGTSGISYEQYF. CDR3 DNA sequence: TGTGCCATCAGTGAGGGTGGGACTAGCGGGATTTCCTACGAGCAGTACTTC.

V is TRBV20-1 and J is TRBJ1-4; 10 nucleotides match TRBD1. With V trimmed by 3 bases and J by 8 bases, 9 bases remained unmatched. Germline assignment: CDR1 DFQATT and CDR2 SNEGSKA (reference sequence). The CDR3 totals 15 residues. The CDR3, as DNA: TGCAGTGCTAGGGCACCCGGGACAGGGGCAGAAAAACTGTTTTTT. Protein sequence: CSARAPGTGAEKLFF.

The chain is built from TRBV10-3 and TRBJ2-7; D may be TRBD2 (5 bases). This CDR3 region has 16 residues. The V gene lost 2 bases and the J gene lost 0 bases, with 14 bases spanning the gap. Per the germline V gene, CDR1 is ENHRY and CDR2 is SYGVKD. The CDR3 region is CAISETGSGNSYEQYF. In nucleotides, the CDR3 is TGTGCCATCAGTGAGACCGGGTCCGGGAACTCCTACGAGCAGTACTTC.

This clonotype came up many times. In nucleotides, the CDR3 is TGCAGCGTGGCCGAGGGGGCCGCTGGAAACACCATATATTTT. Residues: CSVAEGAAGNTIYF. J is TRBJ1-3 and V is TRBV29-1; 7 nucleotides match TRBD1. Germline CDR1 reads SQVTM; CDR2 reads ANQGSEA. The CDR3 is 14 amino acids. With 6 bases clipped from V and 2 bases from J, the junction kept 7 bases outside the gene matches.

This clonotype was seen ten or more times. The CDR3 here is CASSWDREGTQYF. CDR3 DNA: TGCGCCAGCAGCTGGGACAGGGAGGGGACCCAGTACTTC. The chain employs TRBV5-1 and TRBJ2-5; TRBD1 agrees at 9 bases. In germline, CDR1 is SGHRS, CDR2 YFSETQ. This CDR3 is built from 13 residues. Trimming cost V 3 bases and J 7 bases; bases outside gene matches: 4.

This clonotype was counted a few times. V and J are TRBV29-1 and TRBJ2-5, with 10 bases that match TRBD1. This CDR3 spans 14 amino acids. In germline, CDR1 is SQVTM, CDR2 ANQGSEA. V trimming: 2 bases; J trimming: 5 bases; junction bases outside the gene matches: 5. The CDR3 DNA sequence: TGCAGCGTTGAAAGGACAGGGGGTTTCGAGACCCAGTACTTC. Translating gives CSVERTGGFETQYF.

This clonotype was seen many times. The J gene is TRBJ2-7, the V gene TRBV10-3, with D possibly matching TRBD1 (7 bases). V dropped 2 bases and J dropped 3 bases, with 14 bases sitting between them. The CDR3 contains 15 residues. The V gene's germline CDR1 is ENHRY and CDR2 SYGVKD. The CDR3 DNA reads as TGTGCCATCAGTGAGATGGCAGGGGGGCACTACGAGCAGTACTTC. Translation gives CAISEMAGGHYEQYF.

This clonotype is labeled medium-sized. The chain has TRBV29-1 and TRBJ2-3; D unresolved. Trimming stripped 7 bases from V and 4 bases from J, with 6 bases between. The CDR3 covers 10 residues. Germline V CDR1 and CDR2: SQVTM, ANQGSEA. In DNA, the CDR3 is TGCAGCGGAAGAGCAGATACGCAGTATTTT. It yields the protein CSGRADTQYF.

The table lists this clonotype with many counts. The chain combines TRBV12-3 or TRBV12-4 with TRBJ2-1, with 10 bases aligning to TRBD2. This CDR3 is 16 amino acids long. Trimming at V came to 1 base and at J to 6 bases, leaving 6 bases not matched to a gene. In DNA form, the CDR3 reads TGTGCCAGCAGTTTAGGGAGCGGGAGGGCCTCCAATGAGCAGTTCTTC. Amino acid sequence: CASSLGSGRASNEQFF.

In its sample, this clonotype was seen many times. This rearrangement joins TRBV20-1 to TRBJ2-3, with D possibly being TRBD2 (7 bases). The V end lost 6 bases, the J end lost 9 bases, and 19 bases lay between the germline ends. The CDR3 is made up of 13 amino acids. The germline V gene has CDR1 DFQATT and CDR2 SNEGSKA (reference sequence). The CDR3 here is CSAGAGNTGTQYF. CDR3 sequence (DNA): TGCAGTGCGGGAGCGGGGAATACAGGGACGCAGTATTTT.

This clonotype was seen more than once but under ten times. The CDR3 reads CASSLRRDRGEKLFF. Here the CDR3 DNA reads TGTGCCAGCAGTTTGAGAAGGGACAGGGGTGAAAAACTGTTTTTT. V and J are TRBV12-3 or TRBV12-4 and TRBJ1-4; 10 nucleotides align to TRBD1. J was trimmed by 7 bases and V by 3 bases; bases with no gene match: 5. The CDR3 consists of 15 residues.